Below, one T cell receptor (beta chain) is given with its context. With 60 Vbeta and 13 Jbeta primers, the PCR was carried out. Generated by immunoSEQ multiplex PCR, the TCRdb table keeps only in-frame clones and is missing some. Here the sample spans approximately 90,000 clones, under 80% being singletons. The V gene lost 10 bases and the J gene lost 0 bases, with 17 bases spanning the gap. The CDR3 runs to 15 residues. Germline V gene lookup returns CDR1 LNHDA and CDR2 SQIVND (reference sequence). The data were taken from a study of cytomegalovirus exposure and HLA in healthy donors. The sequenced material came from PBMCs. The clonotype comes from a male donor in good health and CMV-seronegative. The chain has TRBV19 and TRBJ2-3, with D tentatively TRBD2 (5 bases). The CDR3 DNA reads TGTGCCACCTTCTCGGGATACACTAGCACAGATACGCAGTATTTT. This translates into CATFSGYTSTDTQYF.